The 32 T cell receptor beta chains reported below all come from one sample, sequenced in a study of shared clonotypes between healthy human individuals. Positive CCR7 selection of CD45RO-negative cells yielded the naive CD8 cells, and terminally differentiated effector memory CD45RA+ cells were excluded. The protocol was immunoSEQ multiplex PCR, while the TCRdb copy is restricted to in-frame clones and leaves out a portion. The table includes under 1 million clones, 92% detected once. The source material was naive CD8+ T cells sorted from blood. The origin of the receptors is a young man in good health.

Here the CDR3 DNA reads TGTGCCAGCAGTACTATAACAGATACGCAGTATTTT. This sequence encodes CASSTITDTQYF. V gene TRBV6-1 combines with J gene TRBJ2-3; D is unresolved. The CDR3 totals 12 residues. Germline lookup yields CDR1 MNHNS and CDR2 SASEGT. V was trimmed by 5 bases and J by 3 bases, leaving 6 bases between them.

The V and J genes are TRBV27 and TRBJ2-3, with 11 positions matching TRBD2. Germline assignment: CDR1 MNHEY and CDR2 SMNVEV (reference sequence). This CDR3 comprises 14 residues. Trimming cost V 3 bases and J 5 bases; bases outside gene matches: 1. DNA of the CDR3: TGTGCCAGCAGTTTGGGGACTAGCGGAGATACGCAGTATTTT. Encoded protein: CASSLGTSGDTQYF.

V is TRBV7-9 and J is TRBJ1-2, with TRBD1 identical over 7 bases. CDR3 length: 14 residues. V was pared by 5 bases and J by 3 bases, with 6 bases of the junction left unmatched. Germline CDR1 SEHNR, CDR2 FQNEAQ (reference sequence). DNA for the CDR3: TGTGCCAGCAGCGCCCCCGGACAGGACTATGGCTACACCTTC. Amino acids: CASSAPGQDYGYTF.

Comments on this clone: Additional DNA sequences in this sample encode the identical CDR3. The chain uses TRBV9 and TRBJ2-4; no firm D call. Germline CDR1 and CDR2: SGDLS and YYNGEE. Between the trimmed V and J ends, which lost 0 bases and 0 bases, there was a span of 7 bases. The CDR3 extends over 15 amino acids. The CDR3 sequence: CASSVDGLAKNIQYF. CDR3 DNA: TGTGCCAGCAGCGTAGATGGGTTAGCCAAAAACATTCAGTACTTC. Full variable domain (remainder filled in from reference TRBV9 and TRBJ2-4): DSGVTQTPKHLITATGQRVTLRCSPRSGDLSVYWYQQSLDQGLQFLIQYYNGEERAKGNILERFSAQQFPDLHSELNLSSLELGDSALYFCASSVDGLAKNIQYFGAGTRLSVL.

With regard to this clone: Other DNA sequences in the same sample also yield this CDR3. The chain links TRBV28 to TRBJ1-3, with a possible D match to TRBD1 (5 bases). V was shortened by 2 bases and J by 2 bases, with 7 bases between the two germline ends. This CDR3 region has 14 residues. CDR1 and CDR2 from the germline V gene are MDHEN and SYDVKM. CDR3 coding DNA: TGTGCCAGCAGTTTAGGGGGAACTGGAAACACCATATATTTT. The encoded protein is CASSLGGTGNTIYF.

The chain uses TRBV18 and TRBJ2-1; tentative D call: TRBD1 (6 bases). Germline CDR1 KGHSH, CDR2 LQKENI. This CDR3 region has 15 residues. With 6 bases removed from V and 5 bases from J, the gap between germline ends came to 17 bases. CDR3 DNA: TGTGCCAGCTCCAAGCCCTTAGACAGGAACAATGAGCAGTTCTTC. It encodes CASSKPLDRNNEQFF.

The chain couples TRBV15 to TRBJ1-2; TRBD1 agrees at 7 bases. V shed 3 bases, J shed 8 bases, and the junction held 15 bases outside the gene matches. This CDR3 is built from 16 residues. From germline, CDR1 is LNHNV and CDR2 YYDKDF (reference sequence). The CDR3 DNA sequence: TGTGCCACCAGCAGCGAATTTCGACAGGGAAGGAGCGGCTACACCTTC. It translates to CATSSEFRQGRSGYTF.

The rearrangement joins TRBV7-9 to TRBJ2-4, with 8 nucleotides matching TRBD2. Germline V gene lookup returns CDR1 SEHNR and CDR2 FQNEAQ (reference sequence). V was pared by 4 bases and J by 5 bases, with 1 base of the junction left unmatched. This CDR3 spans 13 amino acids. The CDR3 region has the DNA TGTGCCAGCAGCTATAGCGGGGAAAACATTCAGTACTTC. Its protein product is CASSYSGENIQYF. Looking up the rest from reference TRBV7-9 and TRBJ2-4 gives the full variable domain: DTGVSQNPRHKITKRGQNVTFRCDPISEHNRLYWYRQTLGQGPEFLTYFQNEAQLEKSRLLSDRFSAERPKGSFSTLEIQRTEQGDSAMYLCASSYSGENIQYFGAGTRLSVL.

The chain joins TRBV27 to TRBJ2-1, with TRBD2 matching over 13 bases. In germline, CDR1 is MNHEY, CDR2 SMNVEV (reference sequence). The trim removed 6 bases at V and 8 bases at J, leaving 4 bases unmatched. This CDR3 comprises 14 residues. The CDR3 region has the DNA TGTGCCAGCAGCGGGACTAGCGGGATGGATGAGCAGTTCTTC. Its protein is CASSGTSGMDEQFF.

The chain combines TRBV7-3 with TRBJ1-1; weak D call: TRBD1 (5 bases). The germline gives CDR1 SGHTA, CDR2 FQGTGA. Between the trimmed V and J ends, which lost 1 base and 5 bases, there was a span of 14 bases. This CDR3 spans 15 amino acids. The CDR3 is CASSLIGPGRTEAFF. The CDR3 DNA reads TGTGCCAGCAGCTTAATAGGGCCGGGGCGTACTGAAGCTTTCTTT.

The chain combines TRBV29-1 with TRBJ1-1, with D possibly TRBD1 on 5 matching bases. Looked up from germline, CDR1 is SQVTM and CDR2 is ANQGSEA. The V end lost 7 bases, the J end lost 0 bases, and 12 bases lay between the germline ends. The CDR3 length is 13 residues. CDR3 loop: CSGREGLNTEAFF. CDR3 nucleotide sequence: TGCAGCGGCAGGGAGGGGCTGAACACTGAAGCTTTCTTT.

This clone turned up a few times. The chain links TRBV19 to TRBJ2-1; D tentatively fits TRBD1 or TRBD2 (6 bases each). The length of the CDR3 is 13 residues. Trimming took off 5 bases at V and 6 bases at J, with 11 bases between the two ends. Per germline, CDR1 LNHDA and CDR2 SQIVND (reference sequence). CDR3 amino acids: CASSWGAGNEQFF. CDR3 DNA sequence: TGTGCCAGTAGTTGGGGGGCCGGCAATGAGCAGTTCTTC.

Worth noting for this clone: The identical CDR3 is also encoded by other nucleotide sequences in the sample. The rearrangement uses TRBV5-1 and TRBJ2-7, with D unresolved. This CDR3 has 14 residues. Trimming removed 0 bases at V and 4 bases at J, with 11 bases between. Per germline, CDR1 SGHRS and CDR2 YFSETQ. CDR3 amino acids: CASSLEGSGYEQYF. Written as DNA, the CDR3 is TGCGCCAGCAGCTTGGAGGGCTCCGGTTACGAGCAGTACTTC.

The rearrangement joins TRBV19 to TRBJ2-5; D is perhaps TRBD1 or TRBD2 (5 bases each). Germline V gene data show CDR1 as LNHDA and CDR2 as SQIVND (reference sequence). CDR3 length equals 14 residues. The ends were cut back, 3 bases at V and 4 bases at J, with 12 bases in the middle. The CDR3 DNA reads as TGTGCCAGTAGTATTGGTTTGAGGGGAGAGACCCAGTACTTC. Encoded protein: CASSIGLRGETQYF.

V gene TRBV27 combines with J gene TRBJ2-1; TRBD2 might be the D (6 bases). The CDR3 covers 13 residues. V was cut by 6 bases and J by 7 bases, with 13 bases left in between. The germline CDR1 and CDR2 sequences are MNHEY and SMNVEV (reference sequence). The CDR3 region is CASSGSQRNEQFF. CDR3 coding DNA: TGTGCCAGCAGCGGGAGTCAACGGAATGAGCAGTTCTTC.

The rearrangement uses TRBV29-1 and TRBJ2-3; 7 positions agree with TRBD2. There are 13 residues in the CDR3. J was trimmed by 6 bases and V by 3 bases; bases with no gene match: 6. Germline V gene data show CDR1 as SQVTM and CDR2 as ANQGSEA. The DNA of the CDR3 is TGCAGCGTTGAGCGGGGGAACGAGGATACGCAGTATTTT. Its translation: CSVERGNEDTQYF.

The rearrangement uses TRBV27 and TRBJ1-2; the D gene is possibly TRBD1 (5 bases). The CDR3 has 15 amino acids. Deletions cut 0 bases from V and 4 bases from J, with 12 bases between. Germline V gene data show CDR1 as MNHEY and CDR2 as SMNVEV (reference sequence). The CDR3, as DNA: TGTGCCAGCAGTTTATCGGGGGGGGGTAGCTATGGCTACACCTTC. Translated: CASSLSGGGSYGYTF.

This clone was detected only once. CDR3 loop: CASSGTGTGSYEQYF. CDR3 nucleotides: TGTGCCAGCAGCGGGACCGGGACAGGGTCCTACGAGCAGTACTTC. The chain is built from TRBV5-4 and TRBJ2-7; 9 nucleotides match TRBD1. Germline V gives CDR1 SGHNT, CDR2 YYREEE (reference sequence). The V gene end was trimmed by 4 bases and the J gene end by 1 base; junction bases not matched to a gene: 6. The CDR3 extends over 15 amino acids.

This sequence joins TRBV5-1 and TRBJ1-1; D possibly corresponds to TRBD1 (5 bases). The V gene's germline CDR1 is SGHRS and CDR2 YFSETQ. Trimming removed 5 bases at V and 3 bases at J, with 17 bases between. The CDR3 runs to 15 residues. CDR3 nucleotide sequence: TGCGCCAGCAGTTGGGGCAGGGAGTTGGACACTGAAGCTTTCTTT. Its protein product is CASSWGRELDTEAFF. Based on the CDR3 plus reference TRBV5-1 and TRBJ1-1, the full variable domain is KAGVTQTPRYLIKTRGQQVTLSCSPISGHRSVSWYQQTPGQGLQFLFEYFSETQRNKGNFPGRFSGRQFSNSRSEMNVSTLELGDSALYLCASSWGRELDTEAFFGQGTRLTVV.

V gene TRBV29-1 combines with J gene TRBJ2-7, with a weak D call TRBD2 (7 bases). Germline CDR1 is SQVTM and CDR2 is ANQGSEA. Trimming removed 4 bases at V and 0 bases at J, with 16 bases between. This CDR3 has 15 amino acids. The CDR3 bases are TGCAGCGTTGGGGCGAGGGGGGGAAGCTCCTACGAGCAGTACTTC. Protein product: CSVGARGGSSYEQYF.

The V call is TRBV2, the J call TRBJ2-7, with 14 bases identical to TRBD2. Trimming cost V 5 bases and J 0 bases; bases outside gene matches: 9. This CDR3 spans 18 amino acids. Per the germline V gene, CDR1 is SNHLY and CDR2 is FYNNEI. As DNA, the CDR3 is TGTGCCAGCAGTCCCGGGACTAGCGGGAGAGGGGGCTCCTACGAGCAGTACTTC. It encodes CASSPGTSGRGGSYEQYF.

The chain recombines TRBV28 with TRBJ2-2; D is uncertain. V lost 7 bases and J 0 bases, leaving 18 bases between the germline ends. This CDR3 is built from 17 residues. The V gene's germline CDR1 is MDHEN and CDR2 SYDVKM. CDR3 in amino acids: CASNLGISIANTGELFF. DNA of the CDR3: TGTGCCAGCAACCTGGGAATAAGCATCGCGAACACCGGGGAGCTGTTTTTT.

The chain combines TRBV6-1 with TRBJ1-4, with 8 nucleotides matching TRBD1. Germline V gene lookup returns CDR1 MNHNS and CDR2 SASEGT. V lost 4 bases and J lost 10; bases outside the gene matches: 14. CDR3 length: 16 amino acids. Here the CDR3 reads CASSAPGTGGGGKLFF. CDR3 coding DNA: TGTGCCAGCAGTGCCCCCGGGACAGGAGGAGGAGGAAAACTGTTTTTT.

The chain carries TRBV5-4 and TRBJ2-7; 9 bases match TRBD1. CDR1 and CDR2 (germline): SGHNT, YYREEE (reference sequence). V shed 0 bases and J 0 bases; nucleotides not matched to a gene: 13. The CDR3 covers 19 residues. Here the CDR3 DNA reads TGTGCCAGCAGCTTGGTGGGACAGGGTCCACATTCAAGCTCCTACGAGCAGTACTTC. This encodes CASSLVGQGPHSSSYEQYF.

The CDR3: CASRGFLTNTEAFF. DNA of the CDR3: TGTGCCAGCAGGGGATTTCTGACGAACACTGAAGCTTTCTTT. The chain carries TRBV2 and TRBJ1-1; the D is unclear. CDR1 and CDR2 from the germline V gene are SNHLY and FYNNEI. The V gene lost 6 bases and the J gene lost 1 base, with 12 bases spanning the gap. The length of the CDR3 is 14 residues.

The chain recombines TRBV9 with TRBJ2-1; possibly TRBD2 for D (6 bases). The germline CDR1 and CDR2 sequences are SGDLS and YYNGEE. V shed 0 bases and J shed 0 bases, with 25 bases lying between them. The CDR3 runs 21 residues. CDR3 DNA sequence: TGTGCCAGCAGCGTAGGTCCCGTGCGGAGGGTCGGGTGGCCCTCCTACAATGAGCAGTTCTTC. Residues: CASSVGPVRRVGWPSYNEQFF.

The J gene is TRBJ2-7, the V gene TRBV29-1; D assignment may be TRBD1 or TRBD2 (6 bases each). CDR1 and CDR2 from the germline V gene are SQVTM and ANQGSEA. The CDR3 covers 13 residues. The V and J ends lost 8 bases and 3 bases respectively, with 17 bases between them. DNA of the CDR3: TGCAGCTTGGAGGGGGGTCTCGACTACGAGCAGTACTTC. Residues: CSLEGGLDYEQYF.

The rearrangement uses TRBV27 and TRBJ1-5; D might be TRBD1 (5 bases). Germline V gene data show CDR1 as MNHEY and CDR2 as SMNVEV (reference sequence). Trimming stripped 6 bases from V and 0 bases from J, with 12 bases between. The CDR3 has 15 amino acids. The CDR3 nucleotides read TGTGCCAGCAGCACGACAGTGTATAGCAATCAGCCCCAGCATTTT. Amino acid sequence: CASSTTVYSNQPQHF.

This clone was found once. The chain's CDR3 is CASSLRGGTGEYEQYF. CDR3 sequence (DNA): TGTGCCAGCAGCTTAAGAGGGGGGACAGGGGAATACGAGCAGTACTTC. The chain uses TRBV7-6 and TRBJ2-7; 10 nucleotides match TRBD1. Germline-derived CDR1 and CDR2 are SGHVS and FNYEAQ. V trimming: 2 bases; J trimming: 4 bases; junction bases outside the gene matches: 8. The CDR3 consists of 16 residues.

Only one count was recorded for this clone. The rearrangement uses TRBV29-1 and TRBJ2-7, with TRBD2 matching 12 bases. V was pared by 3 bases and J by 0 bases, with 0 bases of the junction left unmatched. Germline CDR1 reads SQVTM; CDR2 reads ANQGSEA. The CDR3 contains 14 residues. CDR3 nucleotide sequence: TGCAGCGTTGAGGGACTAGCGGGCTCCTACGAGCAGTACTTC. Translating gives CSVEGLAGSYEQYF.

The V and J genes are TRBV21-1 and TRBJ2-7; TRBD2 is taken as the D call from the table, unchecked against the DNA. TRBV21-1 is recorded as a pseudogene. This CDR3 comprises 14 residues. The CDR3 sequence: CASGSGGRFDEQYF. The CDR3 DNA is TGTGCCAGCGGGTCTGGCGGGAGGTTTGACGAGCAGTACTTC.

Comment on this clone: One base separates it from a far larger clone, so it is likely a read error. V is TRBV9 and J is TRBJ1-5; D is uncertain. This CDR3 has 13 amino acids. V lost 1 base, J lost 9 bases, and 11 bases lay in between. CDR1 and CDR2 (germline): SGDLS, YYNGEE. The DNA of the CDR3 is TGTGCCAGCAGCGTATCTGGAGATCGGCCCCAGCATTTT. Translated, it gives CASSVSGDRPQHF.